This entry lists 7 T cell receptor beta chains sequenced from one sample in a study of blood T cells in healthy people across ages. Primed by a sample-barcoded 5' primer and a J-beta primer mix, a second PCR proceeded for roughly 7 to 12 cycles. MiXCR was run by TCRdb on the 5' RACE reads, yielding one entry per CDR3 protein. The sample has hundreds of thousands of distinct CDR3 sequences; about 52% are singletons. The source material was blood. The receptors were gathered from a woman aged 55-69 years in good health.

This clonotype was detected only a few times. J is TRBJ2-3 and V is TRBV3-1; 8 bases are shared with TRBD1. The CDR3 is 15 residues long. Germline V gene sequence: CDR1 LGHDT, CDR2 YNNKEL (reference sequence). Trimming cost V 1 base and J 5 bases; bases outside gene matches: 5. The CDR3 spells CASSQGTGKGDTQYF. In nucleotides, the CDR3 is TGTGCCAGCAGCCAAGGGACAGGGAAAGGAGATACGCAGTATTTT.

This rearrangement joins TRBV18 to TRBJ2-7, with D perhaps given as TRBD1 or TRBD2 (5 bases each). The CDR3 is made up of 15 amino acids. The V end was cut by 2 bases, the J end by 1 base, with 12 bases between. Germline V gene sequence: CDR1 KGHSH, CDR2 LQKENI. The CDR3 loop reads CASSPVRDVSYEQYF. The CDR3 nucleotides read TGTGCCAGCTCACCAGTCAGGGACGTTTCCTACGAGCAGTACTTC.

This clonotype was seen more than once but under ten times. This rearrangement joins TRBV7-8 to TRBJ2-7, with D maybe TRBD1 (5 bases). The CDR3 consists of 15 residues. V was shortened by 2 bases and J by 2 bases, with 13 bases between the two germline ends. CDR1 is SGHVS, CDR2 FQNEAQ, per germline. The CDR3 spells CASSLPGNSAYEQYF. DNA for the CDR3: TGTGCCAGCAGCTTACCAGGGAATTCTGCCTACGAGCAGTACTTC.

The CDR3 nucleotides read TGTGCCAGCAGCCGTGTGGGGGACTACAATGAGCAGTTCTTC. Translated, it gives CASSRVGDYNEQFF. The rearrangement joins TRBV11-3 to TRBJ2-1; D assignment may be TRBD1 or TRBD2 (5 bases each). CDR1 and CDR2 (germline): SGHNT, YENEEA. CDR3 size: 14 residues. Trimming left V 5 bases short and J 3 bases short, with 11 bases between. Supplemented by reference TRBV11-3 and TRBJ2-1, the full variable domain reads EAGVVQSPRYKIIEKKQPVAFWCNPISGHNTLYWYLQNLGQGPELLIRYENEEAVDDSQLPKDRFSAERLKGVDSTLKIQPAELGDSAVYLCASSRVGDYNEQFFGPGTRLTVL.

This clonotype occurred many times. V is TRBV20-1 and J is TRBJ2-7, with TRBD2 as a possible D gene (6 bases). The length of the CDR3 is 14 residues. V was shortened by 4 bases and J by 2 bases, with 15 bases between the two germline ends. CDR1 is DFQATT and CDR2 is SNEGSKA in the germline V gene (reference sequence). CDR3 loop: CSATTRDSAYEQYF. The CDR3, as DNA: TGCAGTGCTACAACCCGGGACTCTGCCTACGAGCAGTACTTC.

CDR3 sequence reads: CASTMIDGPYGYTF. The DNA for the CDR3 is TGTGCCAGCACCATGATAGACGGTCCGTATGGCTACACCTTC. V is TRBV12-3 or TRBV12-4 and J is TRBJ1-2; D unresolved. CDR3 length: 14 residues. The V end was cut by 7 bases, the J end by 5 bases, with 17 bases between.

The chain carries TRBV5-6 and TRBJ2-3; no firm D call. The CDR3 sequence is 14 residues long. Germline V CDR1 and CDR2: SGHDT, YYEEEE. V lost 9 bases to trimming and J lost 0 bases, with 14 bases between them. Here the CDR3 reads CATQPAGSTDTQYF. The CDR3 DNA is TGTGCCACCCAGCCAGCAGGTAGCACAGATACGCAGTATTTT.